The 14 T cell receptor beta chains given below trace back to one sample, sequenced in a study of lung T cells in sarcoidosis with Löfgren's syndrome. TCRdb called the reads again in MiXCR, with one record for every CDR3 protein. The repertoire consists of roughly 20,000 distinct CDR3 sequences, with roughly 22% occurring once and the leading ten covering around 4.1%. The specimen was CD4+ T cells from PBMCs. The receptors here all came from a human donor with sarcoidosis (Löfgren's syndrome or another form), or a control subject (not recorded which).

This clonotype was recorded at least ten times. The CDR3: CASTHSSTDTQYF. CDR3 in DNA: TGTGCCAGCACCCATAGTAGCACAGATACGCAGTATTTT. The chain combines TRBV7-2 with TRBJ2-3; D unresolved. CDR1 SGHTA and CDR2 FQGNSA come from the germline V gene. Between the trimmed V and J ends, which lost 7 bases and 0 bases, there was a span of 8 bases. The CDR3 extends over 13 amino acids.

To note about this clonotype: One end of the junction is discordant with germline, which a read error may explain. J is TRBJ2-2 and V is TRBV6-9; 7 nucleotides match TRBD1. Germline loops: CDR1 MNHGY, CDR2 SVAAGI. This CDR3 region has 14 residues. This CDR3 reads CDSSYRAITGELLF. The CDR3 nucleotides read TGTGACAGCAGTTACAGGGCCATCACAGGGGAGCTGTTGTTT.

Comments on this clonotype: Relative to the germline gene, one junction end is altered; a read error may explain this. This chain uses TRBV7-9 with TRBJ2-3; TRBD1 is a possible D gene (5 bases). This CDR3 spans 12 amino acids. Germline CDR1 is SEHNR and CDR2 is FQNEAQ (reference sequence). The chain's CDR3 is CASSSVTGTQYF. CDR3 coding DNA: TGTGCCAGCAGCAGCGTCACAGGTACGCAGTATTTT.

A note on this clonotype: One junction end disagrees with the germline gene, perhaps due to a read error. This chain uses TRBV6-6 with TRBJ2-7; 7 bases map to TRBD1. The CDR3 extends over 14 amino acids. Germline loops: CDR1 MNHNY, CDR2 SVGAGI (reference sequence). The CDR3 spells CVSSYLTGSAEQYF. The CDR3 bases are TGCGTCAGCAGTTACTTGACAGGGTCCGCCGAGCAGTACTTC.

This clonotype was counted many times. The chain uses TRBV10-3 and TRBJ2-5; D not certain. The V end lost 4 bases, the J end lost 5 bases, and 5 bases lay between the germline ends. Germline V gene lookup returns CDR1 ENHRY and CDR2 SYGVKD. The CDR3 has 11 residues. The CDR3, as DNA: TGTGCCATCAGTGTTGGGGAGACCCAGTACTTC. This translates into CAISVGETQYF.

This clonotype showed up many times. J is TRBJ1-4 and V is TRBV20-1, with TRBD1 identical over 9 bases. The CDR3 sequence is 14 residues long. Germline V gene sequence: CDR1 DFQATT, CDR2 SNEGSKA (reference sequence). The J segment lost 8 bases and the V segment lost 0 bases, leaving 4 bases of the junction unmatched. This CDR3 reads CSAREWTGVEKLFF. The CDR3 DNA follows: TGCAGTGCTAGAGAGTGGACAGGGGTGGAAAAACTGTTTTTT.

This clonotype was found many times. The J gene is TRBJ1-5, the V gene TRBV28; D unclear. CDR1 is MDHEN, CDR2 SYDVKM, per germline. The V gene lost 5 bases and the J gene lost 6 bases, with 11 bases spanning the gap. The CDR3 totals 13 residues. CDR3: CASSLGWGQPQHF. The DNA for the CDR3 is TGTGCCAGCAGTCTAGGGTGGGGTCAGCCCCAGCATTTT.

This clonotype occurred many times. The CDR3 loop is CASSPQQAQETQYF. Here the CDR3 DNA reads TGTGCCAGCTCACCACAGCAGGCACAAGAGACCCAGTACTTC. The chain combines TRBV18 with TRBJ2-5; D is unclear. Germline V CDR1 and CDR2: KGHSH, LQKENI. Trimming shortened V by 1 base and J by 2 bases, and 8 bases separated the two germline ends. The CDR3 runs to 14 residues. Looking up the rest from reference TRBV18 and TRBJ2-5 gives the full variable domain: NAGVMQNPRHLVRRRGQEARLRCSPMKGHSHVYWYRQLPEEGLKFMVYLQKENIIDESGMPKERFSAEFPKEGPSILRIQQVVRGDSAAYFCASSPQQAQETQYFGPGTRLLVL.

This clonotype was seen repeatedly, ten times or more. In DNA, the CDR3 is TGCAGCGTTGCAGGACAGCCCCAGCATTTT. The encoded protein is CSVAGQPQHF. This rearrangement joins TRBV29-1 to TRBJ1-5; D gene unclear. The CDR3 contains 10 residues. Germline V CDR1 and CDR2: SQVTM, ANQGSEA. V lost 4 bases to trimming and J lost 7 bases, with 5 bases between them.

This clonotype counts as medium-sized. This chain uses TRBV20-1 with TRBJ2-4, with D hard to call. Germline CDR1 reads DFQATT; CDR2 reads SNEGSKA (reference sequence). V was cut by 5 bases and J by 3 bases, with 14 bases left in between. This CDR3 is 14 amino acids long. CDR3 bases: TGCAGTGCTTGGGCTAGATTAGACAAAAACATTCAGTACTTC. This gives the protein CSAWARLDKNIQYF.

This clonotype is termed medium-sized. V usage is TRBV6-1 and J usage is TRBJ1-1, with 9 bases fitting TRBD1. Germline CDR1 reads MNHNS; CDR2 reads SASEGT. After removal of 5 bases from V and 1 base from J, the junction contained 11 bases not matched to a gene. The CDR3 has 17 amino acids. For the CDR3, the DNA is TGTGCCAGCAGTAAACGCCTGGACAGGGGCTCGAACACTGAAGCTTTCTTT. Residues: CASSKRLDRGSNTEAFF.

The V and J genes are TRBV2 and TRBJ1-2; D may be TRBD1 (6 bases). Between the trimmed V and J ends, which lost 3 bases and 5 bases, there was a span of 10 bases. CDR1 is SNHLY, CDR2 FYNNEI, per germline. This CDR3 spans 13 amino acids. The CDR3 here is CASSESQGYGYTF. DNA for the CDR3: TGTGCCAGCAGTGAGAGTCAGGGGTATGGCTACACCTTC.

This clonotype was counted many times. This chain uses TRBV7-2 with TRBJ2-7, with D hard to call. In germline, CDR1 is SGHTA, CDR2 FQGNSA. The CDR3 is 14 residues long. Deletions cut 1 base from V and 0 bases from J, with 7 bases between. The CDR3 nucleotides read TGTGCCAGCAGCTTAGACTACAGCTCCTACGAGCAGTACTTC. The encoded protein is CASSLDYSSYEQYF.

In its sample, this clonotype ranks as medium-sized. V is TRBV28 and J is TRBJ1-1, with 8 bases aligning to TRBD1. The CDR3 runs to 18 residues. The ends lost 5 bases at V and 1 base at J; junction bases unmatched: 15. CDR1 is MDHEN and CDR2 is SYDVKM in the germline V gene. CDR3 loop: CASSPFGPGTGSNTEAFF. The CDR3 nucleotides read TGTGCCAGCAGTCCTTTCGGTCCCGGGACAGGATCGAACACTGAAGCTTTCTTT. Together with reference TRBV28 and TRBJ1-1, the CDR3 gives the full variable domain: DVKVTQSSRYLVKRTGEKVFLECVQDMDHENMFWYRQDPGLGLRLIYFSYDVKMKEKGDIPEGYSVSREKKERFSLILESASTNQTSMYLCASSPFGPGTGSNTEAFFGQGTRLTVV.